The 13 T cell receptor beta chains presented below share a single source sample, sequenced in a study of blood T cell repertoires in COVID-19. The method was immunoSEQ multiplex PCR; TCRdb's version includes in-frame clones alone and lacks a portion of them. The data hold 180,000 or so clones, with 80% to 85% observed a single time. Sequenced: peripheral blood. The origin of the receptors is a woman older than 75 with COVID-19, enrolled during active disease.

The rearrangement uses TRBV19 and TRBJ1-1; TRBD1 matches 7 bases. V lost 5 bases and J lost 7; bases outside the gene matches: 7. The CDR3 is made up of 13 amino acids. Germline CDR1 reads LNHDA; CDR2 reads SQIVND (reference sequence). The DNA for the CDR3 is TGTGCCAGTAGTCAGGGGGATGAAAGTGAAGCTTTCTTT. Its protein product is CASSQGDESEAFF.

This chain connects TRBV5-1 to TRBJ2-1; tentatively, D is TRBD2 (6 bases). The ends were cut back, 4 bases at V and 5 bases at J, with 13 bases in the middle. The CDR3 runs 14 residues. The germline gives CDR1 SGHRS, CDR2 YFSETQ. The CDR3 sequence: CASSVGASDNEQFF. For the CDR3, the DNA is TGCGCCAGCAGCGTAGGGGCTAGCGACAATGAGCAGTTCTTC.

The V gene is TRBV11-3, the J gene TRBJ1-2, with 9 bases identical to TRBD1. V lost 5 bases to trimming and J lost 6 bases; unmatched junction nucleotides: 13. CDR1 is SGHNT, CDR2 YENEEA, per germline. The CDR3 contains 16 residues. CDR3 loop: CASSHPGTGYKNGYTF. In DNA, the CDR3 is TGTGCCAGCAGCCATCCCGGGACAGGGTATAAGAATGGCTACACCTTC.

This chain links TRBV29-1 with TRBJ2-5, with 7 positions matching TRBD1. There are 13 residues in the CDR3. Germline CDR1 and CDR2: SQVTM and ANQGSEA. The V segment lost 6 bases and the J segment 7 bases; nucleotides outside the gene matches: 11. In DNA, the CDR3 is TGCAGCGTCCCCGGGACAGCCCTCGGGACCCAGTACTTC. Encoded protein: CSVPGTALGTQYF.

CDR3 nucleotides: TGTGCCAGCAGCCCAGAGGGGGCGTCCTACGAGCAGTACTTC. It yields the protein CASSPEGASYEQYF. V usage is TRBV7-9 and J usage is TRBJ2-7; 7 bases are shared with TRBD1. Germline-derived CDR1 and CDR2 are SEHNR and FQNEAQ (reference sequence). CDR3 length: 14 amino acids. V gave up 5 bases and J gave up 1 base; unmatched junction bases: 5.

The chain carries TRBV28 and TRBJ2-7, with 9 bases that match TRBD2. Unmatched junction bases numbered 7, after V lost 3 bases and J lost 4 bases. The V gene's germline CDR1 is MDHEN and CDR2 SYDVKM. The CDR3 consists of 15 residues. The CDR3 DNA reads TGTGCCAGCAGTTTGGGGCGGGAGGGCCCTTACGAGCAGTACTTC. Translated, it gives CASSLGREGPYEQYF.

In DNA, the CDR3 is TGTGCCAGCAGTTTTGACGGACTAGCGGGAGTCACAGATACGCAGTATTTT. This translates into CASSFDGLAGVTDTQYF. The chain is built from TRBV2 and TRBJ2-3, with 13 nucleotides matching TRBD2. Looked up from germline, CDR1 is SNHLY and CDR2 is FYNNEI. This CDR3 has 17 amino acids. J was trimmed by 2 bases and V by 5 bases; bases with no gene match: 7.

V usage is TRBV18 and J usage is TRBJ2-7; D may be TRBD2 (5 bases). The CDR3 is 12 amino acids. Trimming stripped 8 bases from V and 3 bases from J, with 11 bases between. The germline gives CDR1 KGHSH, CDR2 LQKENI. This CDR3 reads CASAAGVYEQYF. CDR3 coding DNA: TGTGCCAGCGCAGCCGGGGTCTACGAGCAGTACTTC. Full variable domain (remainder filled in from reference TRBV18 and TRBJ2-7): NAGVMQNPRHLVRRRGQEARLRCSPMKGHSHVYWYRQLPEEGLKFMVYLQKENIIDESGMPKERFSAEFPKEGPSILRIQQVVRGDSAAYFCASAAGVYEQYFGPGTRLTVT.

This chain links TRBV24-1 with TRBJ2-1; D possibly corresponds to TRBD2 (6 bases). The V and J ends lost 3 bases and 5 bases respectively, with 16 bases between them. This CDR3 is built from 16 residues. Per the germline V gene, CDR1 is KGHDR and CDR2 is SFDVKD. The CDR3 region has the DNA TGTGCCACCAGTGATCCGCTCGGGGGAGCCAACAATGAGCAGTTCTTC. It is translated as CATSDPLGGANNEQFF.

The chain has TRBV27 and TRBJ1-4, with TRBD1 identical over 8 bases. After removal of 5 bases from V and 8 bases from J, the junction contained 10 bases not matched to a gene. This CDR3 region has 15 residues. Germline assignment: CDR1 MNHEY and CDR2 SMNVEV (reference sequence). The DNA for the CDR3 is TGTGCCAGCAGTCCCTTGGACAGGGACGGCGAAAAACTGTTTTTT. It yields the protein CASSPLDRDGEKLFF.

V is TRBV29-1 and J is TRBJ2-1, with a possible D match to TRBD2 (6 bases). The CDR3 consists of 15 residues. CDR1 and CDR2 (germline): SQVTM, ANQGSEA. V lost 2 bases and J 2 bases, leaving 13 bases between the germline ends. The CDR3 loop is CSVELTGAPYNEQFF. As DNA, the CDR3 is TGCAGCGTTGAATTGACGGGAGCGCCCTACAATGAGCAGTTCTTC.

The CDR3 spells CSARVAEEQFF. In DNA, the CDR3 is TGCAGTGCTAGAGTGGCAGAAGAGCAGTTCTTC. V gene TRBV20-1 combines with J gene TRBJ2-1; D unresolved. CDR3 length equals 11 residues. Germline lookup yields CDR1 DFQATT and CDR2 SNEGSKA (reference sequence). Trimming pared 1 base from V and 10 bases from J, leaving 8 bases between.

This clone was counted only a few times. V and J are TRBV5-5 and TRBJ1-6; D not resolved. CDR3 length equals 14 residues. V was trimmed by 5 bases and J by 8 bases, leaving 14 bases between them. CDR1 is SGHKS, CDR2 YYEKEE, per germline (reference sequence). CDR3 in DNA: TGTGCCAGCAGGCCTGACTTGAGGGATTCACCCCTCCACTTT. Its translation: CASRPDLRDSPLHF.